The T cell receptor (beta chain) described here comes from a study of neurological immune-mediated disorders. Trimming removed 6 bases from V and 9 bases from J, with 17 bases in between. In germline, CDR1 is DFQATT, CDR2 SNEGSKA (reference sequence). This CDR3 comprises 13 residues. The cDNA was synthesized by 5'RACE incorporating 10-nucleotide random UMIs. Every sequencing run produced over 160 million TCR-beta sequences, and the sequences from any one run covered 15-18 subjects. TCRdb reprocessed the 5' RACE reads via MiXCR and lists one record per CDR3 protein. The profile shows roughly 56,000 distinct CDR3 sequences, roughly an eighth of them singletons. The sample holds many counts of this clonotype.

The chain uses TRBV20-1 and TRBJ2-2; D is uncertain. The source is a man aged 60 to 75 in good health. Sequencing input: PBMCs. The CDR3 here is CSASRPERRELFF. The CDR3 coding sequence is TGCAGTGCCTCCCGGCCCGAGAGGCGGGAGCTGTTTTTT.